This is a list of T cell receptor beta chains from one sample in a study of beta chain features in type 1 diabetes. This table comes from immunoSEQ multiplex PCR, and its TCRdb copy is limited to in-frame clones, with some not included. The sample records over 25,000 clones, roughly 50% being singletons. Input material: Tregs from blood. All receptors derive from a woman younger than 35 with type 1 diabetes. The conserved cysteine and the conserved F or W are not part of the CDR3 here. Fields, in order: J gene, V gene, CDR3 protein.

>TRBJ2-3|TRBV29-1
SVVGPRTDTQY
>TRBJ2-1|TRBV7-3
ASSSGSSGSYNEQF
>TRBJ2-5|TRBV14
ASSQDAVIRETQY
>TRBJ2-1|TRBV7-9
ASSLQTGHNERF
>TRBJ1-1|TRBV29-1
SGNSWTEAF
>TRBJ2-1|TRBV29-1
SVWTVRSYNEQF
>TRBJ2-1|TRBV30
AWSGEKEGRSYNEQF
>TRBJ2-1|TRBV30
AWNRGQIPYNEQF
>TRBJ2-1|TRBV4-1
ASSQGSSGRGGI
>TRBJ2-3|TRBV5-1
ASSLGQGADTQY
>TRBJ2-3|TRBV19
ASSIRLAGTDTQY
>TRBJ2-4|TRBV5-1
ASSYNPGTLAKNIQY
>TRBJ2-1|TRBV10-3
ATSGAGGSYNEQF
>TRBJ2-1|TRBV7-2
ASSLGRSSVEQF
>TRBJ2-3|TRBV27
ASGLAGGPPDTQY
>TRBJ1-1|TRBV7-9
ASSISGAQRNEAF
>TRBJ2-6|TRBV28
ASSLGGTGAGANVLT
>TRBJ2-7|TRBV30
AWSVRSGDEQY
>TRBJ2-1|TRBV7-8
ASSYTGSTYNEQF
>TRBJ2-4|TRBV30
AWETGDKNIQY
>TRBJ1-2|TRBV29-1
SVAGQGVSSYGYT
>TRBJ2-1|TRBV5-1
ASSLDLAGNEQF
>TRBJ2-1|TRBV29-1
SVRGTSLQREQF
>TRBJ2-3|TRBV28
ASSSSVRTSTDTQY
>TRBJ1-1|TRBV7-6
ASSTQGDTEAF
>TRBJ2-3|TRBV5-1
ASSFRPSGQFTDTQY
>TRBJ2-1|TRBV7-3
ASSFFYEQF
>TRBJ2-1|TRBV2
ASSASGRANEQF
>TRBJ2-5|TRBV5-1
ASSYYLQETQY
>TRBJ2-2|TRBV9
ASSVGLANTGELF
>TRBJ1-2|TRBV27
ASSPYYRDRDDGYT
>TRBJ2-7|TRBV5-1
ASSLDTYEQY
>TRBJ2-7|TRBV6-1
ASSEALQPREQY
>TRBJ2-7|TRBV28
ASSLWTGGRYEQY
>TRBJ2-2|TRBV7-9
ASSFHPERELF
>TRBJ1-5|TRBV7-9
ASSSDRESWSNQPQH
>TRBJ2-1|TRBV7-2
ASSLGGGVNEQF
>TRBJ2-1|TRBV10-1
ASSGERLGSSYNEQF
>TRBJ2-5|TRBV5-5
ASSLVPFVGVEAAETQY
>TRBJ2-1|TRBV27
ASSYRQSSYNEQF
>TRBJ2-7|TRBV27
ASSLTSGSYEQY
>TRBJ2-3|TRBV5-4
ASSLLTGERSDTQY
>TRBJ2-3|TRBV7-9
ASSLAENRGY
>TRBJ2-3|TRBV29-1
SVETGPSTDTQY
>TRBJ2-1|TRBV30
AWNGEGLYNEQF
>TRBJ2-1|TRBV7-2
ASSFGGLAVYNEQF
>TRBJ2-1|TRBV11-2
ASSLGVGRVYNEQF
>TRBJ2-3|TRBV7-6
ASSLGLAGPDTQY
>TRBJ2-3|TRBV5-1
ASSLEGGRKTDTQY